This record covers a single T cell receptor beta chain. Its target is unknown. From the reads, TCRdb called clonotypes with MiXCR, one entry per CDR3 protein. The sample lists about 920,000 distinct CDR3 sequences, 30% to 40% occurring once. CDR3 length equals 14 residues. CDR1 and CDR2 (germline): DFQATT, SNEGSKA (reference sequence). This sample is drawn from a study of T cell repertoires in cytomegalovirus infection. Source: cultured CD8+ T cells from PBMCs, taken from culture after CMV antigen stimulation. The chain joins TRBV20-1 to TRBJ2-7; 7 nucleotides match TRBD1. The clonotype originates from a human donor in good health (CMV status not recorded). Some clones in this sample may be carry-over from other donors' samples. CDR3 residues: CSARDRVRLWEQYV. The DNA of the CDR3 is TGCAGTGCGAGAGACAGGGTACGGTTGTGGGAGCAGTACGTC.